This TCR beta chain was found in a study of early T cells in non-severe SARS-CoV-2 infection. TCRdb passed the 5' RACE reads through MiXCR, listing each CDR3 protein once. Among some 45,000 distinct CDR3 sequences listed, over 8% were seen once. This clonotype has more than one count but fewer than ten. The CDR3 contains 14 residues. Germline trimming cut 3 bases from V and 3 bases from J; bases unmatched to any gene: 2. The V call is TRBV12-3 or TRBV12-4, the J call TRBJ1-5; TRBD1 aligns across 7 bases. The receptor comes from an adult who was a healthcare worker with PCR-confirmed SARS-CoV-2 infection or an uninfected control (not recorded which). This specimen consisted of whole blood, obtained at baseline. CDR3 in amino acids: CASSLGQYNQPQHF. The CDR3 DNA reads as TGTGCCAGCAGTTTGGGACAGTACAATCAGCCCCAGCATTTT.